Below, one T cell receptor beta chain is given with its context. Its antigen specificity is not known. Per-base quality was not reported, and no clone a single base away is much larger than it. Taken with the paper, the label for treatment or condition translates to: oral pan-JAK inhibitor, 5-10 mg twice daily. Lesional scalp punch biopsies and peripheral blood were obtained from alopecia areata patients. PBMCs were separated by density centrifugation and stained for CD3, CD4 and CD8, after which CD4+ and CD8+ T cells were sorted on a FACSAria. The library relied on the immunoSEQ multiplex PCR assay. RNA was extracted from all samples and reverse transcribed into cDNA as template for TCR sequencing. First-strand cDNA was synthesized using SuperScript III with a 2:1 mix of oligo-dT and random hexamers. A synthetic immune receptor repertoire was used to assess amplification bias, and residual bias was removed computationally. Under the source paper's analysis protocol: Raw reads were preprocessed for error removal, and CDR3 was defined according to IMGT conventions as running from the conserved cysteine to phenylalanine. Clonality was computed as 1 minus the Shannon entropy, with the entropy normalized by log2 of the number of productive unique TCRs. CD4 or CD8 identity of scalp clones was inferred by cross-referencing scalp TCRbeta sequences with sorted blood CD4 and CD8 repertoires. Entries here come from immuneACCESS through TCRdb and include only in-frame sequences with V and J called. Some clones fail to appear in such tables; in the studies checked, an unresolved V gene covers under half of the shortfall, and the cause of the remainder is unknown. That table gives V, J and clone size, and the DNA gave D and trimming. The table for this sample lists about 180,000 clones; 58% of them were counted only once. The biggest ten clones account for 16% of the sample.

This sample is part of a study of CD8+ T cells in alopecia areata (dated by TCRdb to the late 2010s). Concerning the study at large: The treated patients, all with moderate-to-severe alopecia areata, were enrolled in an open-label pilot trial of oral tofacitinib given at 5 to 10 mg twice daily. RNA came from the PAXgene miRNA kit for fixed scalp, the miRNeasy kit for PBMCs, and the RNeasy kit for mouse skin. In treated patients, disease severity was measured using the SALT score, which gives the percentage of scalp surface area affected. Scalp clonality was compared among normal scalp (n=4), patchy alopecia areata scalp (n=8), and alopecia totalis/universalis scalp (n=8). Human TCRbeta sequencing covered scalp tissue and sorted CD4+ and CD8+ peripheral blood T cells from patchy and totalis/universalis alopecia areata patients and healthy controls. High-throughput TCRbeta sequencing was used to examine T cell clonal expansion in alopecia areata in both the C3H/HeJ mouse model and human patients. Patients on tofacitinib were biopsied at baseline and after 4 and 24 weeks of treatment, and several of the patients also had a later scalp biopsy. immunoSEQ multiplex PCR using 35 Vbeta forward primers and 13 Jbeta reverse primers was used to amplify TCRbeta CDR3 regions. Tofacitinib was administered for 6 to 18 months, and 6 months of follow-up off drug were then conducted to assess delayed response and recurrence. Beyond this particular receptor, the publication reports: Because the treated cohort was small and had just a single nonresponder, larger studies are needed to establish links between baseline CD8+ expansion and response. Unlike mouse skin, where gammadelta T cells dominate, normal human skin contains resident alphabeta T cells that get sequenced too, which complicates analysis of the scalp TCR repertoire. Many expanded lesional clones persisted in scalp and blood during tofacitinib treatment, which may partly explain relapse after stopping treatment. TCR sequences shared between patients were less clear than in mice, possibly partly because of HLA diversity in the patient population. Tofacitinib significantly lowered scalp clonality and the number of expanded CD8+ clones among the top 100 scalp clones. Compared with normal scalp, lesional scalp, particularly in alopecia totalis/universalis, had higher clonality and more expanded CD8+ clones, which suggests antigenic drive.

The CDR3 numbers 14 residues from cysteine through phenylalanine. Only the CDR3 portion is preserved as DNA: 42 bases, with reading frame beginning at the first base. The germline V gene encodes CDR1 MNHEY and CDR2 SVGAGI. V loses 5 bases, J loses 7 bases, and the germline ends lie 17 bases apart. Source: CD4+ T cells sorted from blood, taken between weeks 55 and 65, from a patient treated with tofacitinib. The receptor's source is a human donor with alopecia areata. The chain links TRBV6-5 with TRBJ1-1; perhaps TRBD1 is the D gene, with 5 bases matching. Read as DNA, the sequence is TGTGCCAGCAGTGCCCGATTTGGACACTTTGAAGCTTTCTTT. It is translated as CASSARFGHFEAFF.